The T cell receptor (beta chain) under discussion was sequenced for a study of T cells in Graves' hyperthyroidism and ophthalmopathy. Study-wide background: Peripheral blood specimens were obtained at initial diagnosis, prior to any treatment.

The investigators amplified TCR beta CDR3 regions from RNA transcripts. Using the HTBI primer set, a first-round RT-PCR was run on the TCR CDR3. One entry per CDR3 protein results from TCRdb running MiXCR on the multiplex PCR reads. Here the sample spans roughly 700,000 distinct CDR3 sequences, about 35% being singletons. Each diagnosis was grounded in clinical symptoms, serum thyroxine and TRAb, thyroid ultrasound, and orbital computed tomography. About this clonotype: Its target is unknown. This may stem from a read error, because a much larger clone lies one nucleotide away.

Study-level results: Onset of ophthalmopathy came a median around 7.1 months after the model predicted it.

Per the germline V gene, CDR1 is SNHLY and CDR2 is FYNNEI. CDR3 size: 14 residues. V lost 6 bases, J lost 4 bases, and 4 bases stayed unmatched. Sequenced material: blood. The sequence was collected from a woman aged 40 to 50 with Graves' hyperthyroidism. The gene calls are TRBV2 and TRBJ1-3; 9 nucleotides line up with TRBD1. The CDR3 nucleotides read TGTGCCAGCAGGGGACAGGGATCAGGAAACACCATATATTTT. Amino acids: CASRGQGSGNTIYF.